The TCR beta chain described here comes from a study of T cells in Graves' hyperthyroidism and ophthalmopathy (dated by TCRdb to the late 2010s). Turning to the overall study: TCR V-J signatures able to tell the groups apart were searched for in a discovery cohort of some 100 patients, of whom 43 had Graves' ophthalmopathy and about 55 had stable Graves' hyperthyroidism. An independent validation cohort of fewer than 20 hyperthyroidism patients and about 15 patients who later progressed to ophthalmopathy tested prospective prediction of ophthalmopathy. The roughly 100 discovery patients were randomly divided into training and test sets at a 7:3 ratio. In addition, the study compared T-cell repertoires in thyroid tissue and in blood from roughly 6 Graves' hyperthyroidism patients. After blood sampling, hyperthyroidism patients were treated with methimazole at a starting dose of 30 mg daily, and ophthalmopathy patients were treated with high-dose intravenous methylprednisolone. TCR Vbeta CDR3 sequencing of 120 to 150 peripheral blood samples (roughly 43 ophthalmopathy, roughly 74 hyperthyroidism and approximately 17 progressor patients) is reported in the paper. Results the study describes overall, beyond this receptor: In validation, the model predicted progression to ophthalmopathy with about 71% sensitivity and 72% to 85% specificity, a median of 6.5 months before onset. Sample size was not statistically predetermined, and investigators were not blinded to group allocation. Blood samples also contained most of the expanded thyroid clonotypes (frequency above 0.001), which suggests that blood repertoires may reflect thyroid immune responses. A 13 V-J signature model separated ophthalmopathy from stable hyperthyroidism, with around 88% sensitivity and 81.08% specificity in cross-validation and 80%/75% in testing.

A patient counted as having stable Graves' hyperthyroidism if no progression to ophthalmopathy occurred over 18 months of follow-up. Hyperthyroidism patients were newly diagnosed, had a disease duration of under 2 months, and were aged 18 to 65 years. Exclusion was applied to patients with uncontrolled infections, other autoimmune diseases, pregnancy or lactation. Diagnoses were established on the basis of clinical symptoms, serum thyroxine and TRAb, thyroid ultrasound, and orbital computed tomography. Total RNA was extracted with Trizol reagent, and quality was checked on an Agilent 2100 Bioanalyzer. The TCR beta CDR3 regions were amplified from the RNA transcripts. The first round of RT-PCR for the TCR CDR3 was performed with the HTBI primer set and the Qiagen OneStep RT-PCR kit. The libraries were constructed in a second round of multiplex PCR and then size-selected and purified. Libraries were sequenced paired-end with 100 bp reads on an Illumina HiSeq2000. For the original study's pipeline: SOAPnuke was used to process the raw data, removing reads that contained adapters or uncalled bases, had a mean Phred below 15, or lacked an exact match to the constant primer or identifier. COPE v1.2.5 was used to merge high-quality paired reads, and clonotypes were defined as unique nucleotide sequences. MiTCR v1.1 was used to align clonotypes to the IMGT TRBV, TRBD and TRBJ reference segments. Only V-J combinations with frequency above 0.0001, covering 99.2% of repertoires, were analysed. A TCS score was defined as the ratio between F50 (clonal expansion) and ExV (chaos), using BLOSUM62-based TCRdist between CDR3 peptides within each V-J. Welch's t-statistics and random forest reduced around 520 V-J features to roughly 13, which were used in a naive Bayes classifier (R e1071). The public reads were quality trimmed at Q25 with fastp and then assembled into clones with MiXCR by TCRdb, keeping productive beta chains. Each entry merges the rows of one CDR3 protein and shows their most common DNA and genes. The V and J calls and clone size are TCRdb's, not the authors'. This sample lists hundreds of thousands of distinct CDR3 sequences; just over 45% were detected once. Roughly 8.2% of the sample rests with the top ten.

Worth noting for this clonotype: Its cognate antigen has yet to be identified. Base qualities are not recorded, but no much larger clone differs from it by a single base.

CDR1 and CDR2 are read off the germline V gene as SGHTA and FQGTGA. The germline V and J ends show losses of 4 bases and 1 base respectively, and no gene match explains 4 bases of the junction. The CDR3 has 15 amino acids, counting the end cysteine and phenylalanine. The CDR3 DNA has 45 bases and is translated from base 1. The chain employs TRBV7-3 and TRBJ1-1; TRBD1 fits 9 bases in the junction. The sequencing sample was made of peripheral blood or thyroid tissue (not recorded which). This TCR was sampled from a young woman with Graves' hyperthyroidism. Donor details come from another sample of the same person, matched by shared clones. The DNA is TGTGCCAGCAGCTCAACAGGGGGCGGGAACACTGAAGCTTTCTTT. Translated, this is CASSSTGGGNTEAFF.